Below are 19 T cell receptor beta chains sequenced from a single sample in a study of metastatic and nonmetastatic thyroid tumors. TCRdb ran MiXCR on the PCR reads. Of approximately 31,000 clones listed, roughly 19% are singletons. Every patient underwent thyroid surgery untreated. The source material was blood. These receptors came from a female donor with papillary thyroid cancer or a benign thyroid nodule (not recorded which). Some clones in this sample may be carry-over from other donors' samples.

The genes are TRBV28 and TRBJ1-4; D uncertain. The length of the CDR3 is 14 residues. Germline lookup yields CDR1 MDHEN and CDR2 SYDVKM. V was cut by 5 bases and J by 5 bases, with 12 bases left in between. The CDR3 sequence is CASSPTVQNEKLFF. The CDR3 nucleotides are TGTGCCAGCAGTCCGACCGTACAAAATGAAAAACTGTTTTTT.

This clone appeared many times. This chain connects TRBV20-1 to TRBJ2-3; the D gene is possibly TRBD1 (5 bases). Germline V gives CDR1 DFQATT, CDR2 SNEGSKA (reference sequence). The CDR3 loop spans 13 amino acids. V was clipped by 7 bases and J by 2 bases, with 13 bases between them. The CDR3 here is CSGFKGITDTQYF. In nucleotides, the CDR3 is TGCAGTGGATTTAAGGGGATCACAGATACGCAGTATTTT.

This clone was picked up many times. With a much larger clone just one base away, this may be a read error. The CDR3 is CAIRTTSRGSYEQYF. In DNA form, the CDR3 reads TGTGCCATCAGGACAACTAGCAGGGGGTCCTACGAGCAGTACTTC. The chain links TRBV10-3 to TRBJ2-7, with a tentative D call TRBD1 (7 bases). The V and J ends lost 6 bases and 1 base respectively, with 16 bases between them. CDR1 is ENHRY and CDR2 is SYGVKD in the germline V gene. The CDR3 is 15 amino acids.

Remarks on this clone: Relative to the germline gene, one junction end is altered; a read error may explain this. The chain combines TRBV5-1 with TRBJ2-3; TRBD2 matches at 10 bases. Germline lookup yields CDR1 SGHRS and CDR2 YFSETQ. The CDR3 has 16 amino acids. The CDR3 is CSSSGTSGIYTDTQYF. The CDR3, as DNA: TGCTCCAGCAGCGGAACTAGCGGGATATACACAGATACGCAGTATTTT.

This clone was detected only a few times. V usage is TRBV19 and J usage is TRBJ2-7, with TRBD1 matching over 7 bases. CDR1 is LNHDA, CDR2 SQIVND, per germline (reference sequence). The V and J ends lost 3 bases and 1 base, in that order; junction bases with no gene match: 3. CDR3 size: 14 residues. Here the CDR3 DNA reads TGTGCCAGTAGTATGTGGGGACAGTCCTACGAGCAGTACTTC. Protein product: CASSMWGQSYEQYF.

In its sample, this clone was seen a few times. A single base separates this from a much larger clone, so it may be a read error. The chain has TRBV19 and TRBJ1-5, with TRBD1 matching 7 bases. Germline V gives CDR1 LNHDA, CDR2 SQIVND (reference sequence). CDR3 length: 14 amino acids. The CDR3 nucleotides are TGTGGGGGGGGACAGCGGGCATCCAATCAGCCCCAGCATTTT. Translation gives CGGGQRASNQPQHF.

This chain's CDR3 is CASSRQPNTEAFF. CDR3 DNA sequence: TGTGCCAGCAGTAGGCAGCCGAACACTGAAGCTTTCTTT. The V and J genes are TRBV7-3 and TRBJ1-1; D not resolved. V was shortened by 6 bases and J by 1 base, with 9 bases between the two germline ends. Per the germline V gene, CDR1 is SGHTA and CDR2 is FQGTGA. The CDR3 has 13 amino acids.

The chain recombines TRBV6-2 or TRBV6-3 with TRBJ2-2; no firm D call. The CDR3 contains 14 residues. Per the germline V gene, CDR1 is MNHEY and CDR2 is SVGEGT. V dropped 6 bases and J dropped 2 bases, with 10 bases sitting between them. The CDR3 DNA follows: TGTGCCAGCAGCCCGGACCGCAACACCGGGGAGCTGTTTTTT. Translating gives CASSPDRNTGELFF.

This clone was counted at least ten times. The J gene is TRBJ2-5, the V gene TRBV20-1; TRBD1 matches at 7 bases. Looked up from germline, CDR1 is DFQATT and CDR2 is SNEGSKA (reference sequence). The V gene end was trimmed by 2 bases and the J gene end by 3 bases; junction bases not matched to a gene: 3. The length of the CDR3 is 13 residues. CDR3 DNA: TGCAGTGCTAGAAGGCAGGGGGAAGAGACCCAGTACTTC. Translated, it gives CSARRQGEETQYF.

About this clone itself: A read error may be the cause here, since a much bigger clone is one base away. The chain combines TRBV5-6 with TRBJ2-5, with TRBD1 matching over 10 bases. Per germline, CDR1 SGHDT and CDR2 YYEEEE. The trim removed 9 bases at V and 5 bases at J, leaving 10 bases unmatched. The CDR3 is 14 amino acids. CDR3 sequence reads: CATKGQGRGETQYF. In DNA, the CDR3 is TGTGCCACAAAGGGACAGGGGAGAGGTGAGACCCAGTACTTC.

For this clone: Germline and junction disagree at one end, which may indicate a read error. The genes are TRBV7-6 and TRBJ2-7; TRBD2 matches 7 bases. There are 15 residues in the CDR3. Germline lookup yields CDR1 SGHVS and CDR2 FNYEAQ. In DNA form, the CDR3 reads TGTGTCAGCAGCTTAGGACTAGAGCCTATTTACGAGCAGTACTTC. This codes for CVSSLGLEPIYEQYF.

About this clone itself: Germline and junction disagree at one end, which may indicate a read error. CDR3 region: CASSYSAGSSYEQYF. The CDR3 DNA follows: TGTGCCAGCAGTTACTCGGCAGGGAGCTCCTATGAGCAGTACTTC. The chain uses TRBV6-2 or TRBV6-3 and TRBJ2-7; perhaps D is TRBD1 or TRBD2 (5 bases each). The CDR3 is made up of 15 amino acids. Germline CDR1 MNHEY, CDR2 SVGEGT.

This clone was recorded many times. The chain couples TRBV7-2 to TRBJ2-7; tentative D call: TRBD2 (6 bases). The CDR3 totals 15 residues. V lost 3 bases to trimming and J lost 4 bases, with 16 bases between them. Germline V gives CDR1 SGHTA, CDR2 FQGNSA. CDR3 loop: CASSFLSRGRYEQYF. In DNA, the CDR3 is TGTGCCAGCAGCTTCCTCAGTCGGGGGAGGTACGAGCAGTACTTC.

The table lists this clone with many counts. The rearrangement uses TRBV6-1 and TRBJ2-7, with 9 bases lining up with TRBD1. The length of the CDR3 is 13 residues. J was trimmed by 2 bases and V by 6 bases; bases with no gene match: 2. In germline, CDR1 is MNHNS, CDR2 SASEGT. CDR3 sequence: CASRGTGPYEQYF. Here the CDR3 DNA reads TGTGCCAGCAGGGGGACAGGGCCCTACGAGCAGTACTTC.

This chain links TRBV28 with TRBJ1-5, with D perhaps TRBD1 (6 bases). Trimming pared 3 bases from V and 2 bases from J, leaving 11 bases between. Germline-derived CDR1 and CDR2 are MDHEN and SYDVKM. This CDR3 spans 15 amino acids. The CDR3 sequence is CASSFRGGGNQPQHF. The CDR3 DNA follows: TGTGCCAGCAGTTTCAGGGGCGGTGGCAATCAGCCCCAGCATTTT.

This clone was recorded at least ten times. The genes are TRBV4-2 and TRBJ1-6; D remains ambiguous. Trimming removed 0 bases from V and 5 bases from J, with 8 bases in between. The CDR3 consists of 15 residues. The V gene's germline CDR1 is LGHNA and CDR2 YNFKEQ. The CDR3 DNA follows: TGTGCCAGCAGCCAAGACTTGAATAATAATTCACCCCTCCACTTT. Translated, it gives CASSQDLNNNSPLHF.

This clone occurred many times. The chain couples TRBV24-1 to TRBJ2-2, with TRBD1 matching 10 bases. The CDR3 has 15 amino acids. V trimming: 4 bases; J trimming: 6 bases; junction bases outside the gene matches: 4. Germline assignment: CDR1 KGHDR and CDR2 SFDVKD. The CDR3 here is CATSERTGGPGELFF. The DNA of the CDR3 is TGTGCCACCAGTGAAAGGACAGGGGGACCCGGGGAGCTGTTTTTT.

The V gene is TRBV7-2, the J gene TRBJ2-7, with TRBD2 as a possible D gene (5 bases). This CDR3 contains 15 residues. CDR1 is SGHTA and CDR2 is FQGNSA in the germline V gene. The V and J ends lost 5 bases and 3 bases respectively, with 17 bases between them. The CDR3 is CASSLTAGKFYEQYF. CDR3 DNA: TGTGCCAGCAGCCTAACTGCGGGTAAATTCTACGAGCAGTACTTC.

This clone was detected ten times or more. The J gene is TRBJ2-3, the V gene TRBV20-1, with D perhaps being TRBD1 or TRBD2 (6 bases each). Deletions cut 1 base from V and 1 base from J, with 12 bases between. The CDR3 covers 15 residues. The germline gives CDR1 DFQATT, CDR2 SNEGSKA (reference sequence). CDR3: CSARGRGVGTDTQYF. The CDR3 DNA reads TGCAGTGCTAGAGGGAGGGGGGTAGGCACAGATACGCAGTATTTT.